The rows below give T cell receptor beta chains drawn from one sample of a study of cytomegalovirus exposure and HLA in healthy donors. Libraries were prepared by immunoSEQ multiplex PCR; TCRdb keeps only in-frame clonotypes and omits some of them. The sample records around 33,000 clones, 90% to 95% being singletons. The sample taken for sequencing was PBMCs. These receptors were taken from a young woman in good health and CMV-seronegative. CDR3s include the opening cysteine and the closing phenylalanine or tryptophan. Fields, in order: J gene, D gene, V gene, clone size, CDR3 DNA, CDR3 protein. D genes are given only for firm matches. Only some rows state a clone size, as once, few, many or a class for expanded clones.

>TRBJ2-5|TRBD2|TRBV10-3|.
TGTGCCATCAGTCCCCTAGCGGGGGTAGGTGAAGAGACCCAGTACTTC
CAISPLAGVGEETQYF
>TRBJ1-1|TRBD1|TRBV4-1|once
TGCGCCAGCAGCCCCCTGAACAGGGGTAACACTGAAGCTTTCTTT
CASSPLNRGNTEAFF
>TRBJ2-2|TRBD1|TRBV6-4|few
TGTGCCAGCAGTGACAGGACAGGGGACACCGGGGAGCTGTTTTTT
CASSDRTGDTGELFF
>TRBJ2-7|TRBD2|TRBV29-1|.
TGCAGCGTTGAAGGGCGGGAGCCTTACGAGCAGTACTTC
CSVEGREPYEQYF
>TRBJ2-7|.|TRBV28|.
TGTGCCAGCAGTTTATTCCACGAGCAGTACTTC
CASSLFHEQYF
>TRBJ2-6|TRBD1|TRBV7-3|.
TGTGCCAGCAGCTCATACGACAGGGGGTCCCCTGGGGCCAACGTCCTGACTTTC
CASSSYDRGSPGANVLTF
>TRBJ2-1|.|TRBV28|.
TGTGCCAGCAGTTTATTATCCCAGGGATATGAGCAGTTCTTC
CASSLLSQGYEQFF
>TRBJ1-2|.|TRBV10-3|.
TGTGCCATTTTTAATACTAACCATGGCTACACCTTC
CAIFNTNHGYTF
>TRBJ2-7|.|TRBV21-1|.
TGTGCCAGCAGCAAAGTGGGCCTCGTTGACGAGCAGTACTTC
CASSKVGLVDEQYF
>TRBJ2-7|TRBD2|TRBV7-3|.
TGTTCCAGCAGCCACGGGGGGGGTCTCCACGAGCAGTACTTC
CSSSHGGGLHEQYF
>TRBJ1-2|TRBD1|TRBV28|.
TGTGCCAGCCACAGGGGGCTGACTGGCTACACCTTC
CASHRGLTGYTF
>TRBJ2-7|.|TRBV28|.
TGTGCCAGTTCTTCCCCAGGGTTGTACGAGCAGTACTTC
CASSSPGLYEQYF
>TRBJ2-4|.|TRBV7-2|.
TGTGCCAGCAGCGCGGCGAGTCGAGTCAAAAACATTCAGTACTTC
CASSAASRVKNIQYF
>TRBJ2-7|TRBD1|TRBV28|.
TGTGCCAGCAGTTCCCCGGGGGACAGGGCGTACGAGCAGTACTTC
CASSSPGDRAYEQYF
>TRBJ2-5|.|TRBV4-3|few
TGCGCCAGCAGCCAAGATTTCTCAGGGGCGAGGGAGACCCAGTACTTC
CASSQDFSGARETQYF
>TRBJ2-5|TRBD2|TRBV5-1|few
TGCGCCAGCAGCTCACTGACTAGCGGGAGTGTGGAGACCCAGTACTTC
CASSSLTSGSVETQYF
>TRBJ2-5|.|TRBV7-9|.
TGTGCCAGCAGCTCCATGGGCAGTGGGGAGACCCAGTACTTC
CASSSMGSGETQYF
>TRBJ2-2|TRBD2|TRBV29-1|.
TGCAGCGTTGTCGGGGGGGCGAACACCGGGGAGCTGTTTTTT
CSVVGGANTGELFF